Sequencing of this TCR beta chain was carried out in a study of blood T cell dynamics during melanoma immunotherapy (dated by TCRdb to 2020 to 2021). At the level of the whole study: Patients had metastatic melanoma and received first-line pembrolizumab or nivolumab plus ipilimumab as standard of care in the United Kingdom. To find early correlates of response, peripheral T cell receptor repertoires were profiled in metastatic melanoma patients before and after one cycle of checkpoint inhibitor therapy. The training cohort consisted of consecutive patients, while an additional independent group of patients from the same centre was pooled to form an external validation set.

The time point label on this specimen signifies: week 3, after first cycle of checkpoint inhibitor. Blood samples were taken before treatment (T0) and at week 3 (W3), following the first cycle of checkpoint blockade. Except for two patients with rapid clinical progression, response was assessed 12 weeks after the first infusion by RECIST 1.1; disease control meant complete response, partial response or stable disease. Any patient who had received prior systemic cancer treatment, was on concomitant immunosuppressant therapy or had synchronous other active malignancies was excluded. Bulk PBMC and plasma cell-free DNA were both sequenced for TCR beta so that circulating cells and T cell turnover could be tracked. Lymphoprep and SepMate tubes were used to isolate PBMC from blood, and red cell lysis was then performed. QIAamp DNA Blood Mini kits were used to extract DNA from PBMC and sorted T cell subsets.

This clone has only a few counts. Its recognized antigen is unknown. No per-base quality is available; no much larger clone lies one base away. CDR3 length: 12 amino acids, cysteine to phenylalanine. Only the CDR3 region is kept as DNA, spanning 36 bases read in frame from base 1. Based on the germline V gene (reference sequence), the CDR1 and CDR2 sequences are MNHEY and SMNVEV. V gives up 8 bases and J gives up 0 bases, and the segment between their germline ends measures 8 bases. For every bulk PBMC sample, a fixed 350 ng of DNA was loaded. TCR beta CDR3 sequences were amplified from genomic DNA with the immunoSEQ TCRb Assay kit following manufacturer instructions. The KAPA Library Quantification Kit for Illumina platforms was used to quantify the pooled libraries by qPCR. Sequencing of the pooled libraries was done on an Illumina NextSeq 500, with clustering at about 0.6-1.1 pM. The published analysis was carried out like this. TCR data were analyzed with immunoSEQ ANALYZER and the R LymphoSeq package. A rearrangement efficiency score was calculated as productive divided by the sum of productive and non-productive CDR3 sequences. Clonality was assessed using the Gini coefficient and diversity using the Renyi index at alpha=1, with pairwise comparisons between timepoints within each patient. Clonal relatedness, based on an edit distance of 3, and repertoire similarity, based on the Bhattacharyya coefficient, were both computed in LymphoSeq. To classify response, a linear discriminant analysis based on week-3 changes in clonality and diversity was built with the R MASS and caret packages. This immuneACCESS table, as held by TCRdb, lists in-frame sequences with V and J called but not all clones. Of the missing ones, under half trace to an unresolved V gene in checked studies; the others have no known cause. V, J and clone size reflect that table, while D and trimming were determined from the DNA. The sample table lists approximately 28,000 clones, approximately 80% of them with a count of one. The ten largest clones add up to approximately 10% of the sample.

Paper-wide results and their limitations: The relatively small sample size was acknowledged as something that could potentially limit how far the results can be generalized. Patients who later achieved disease control showed a bifurcated PBMC repertoire reorganization at W3, with increased clonality or increased diversity, unlike progressors. Whether the T cell clones driving repertoire changes were melanoma-specific or reflected general immune activation could not be determined in the study.

This clonotype originated in a human donor with melanoma. This chain joins TRBV27 to TRBJ2-7; the D gene lacks a confident call. Sequencing was performed on blood, taken from a patient treated with checkpoint blockade. The nucleotides read TGTGCCAGCTATAGGAGCTCCTACGAGCAGTACTTC. This gives the protein CASYRSSYEQYF.